This T cell receptor (beta chain) was sequenced for a study of T cells in localized non-small cell lung cancer. On this clone: Its antigen is as yet unknown.

Study-level points and caveats: Among the top 100 tumor clones, a median about 57 appeared in adjacent lung. The study sequenced only one region of the tumor. As a result, intratumor heterogeneity could not be excluded and remains possible. Uninvolved adjacent lung had higher T cell clonality than tumor and all other tissues.

Looked up from germline, CDR1 is SGHKS and CDR2 is YYEKEE (reference sequence). This CDR3 is built from 14 residues. Deletions cut 4 bases from V and 8 bases from J, with 18 bases between. TCRdb keeps only in-frame clones here, not all; method: immunoSEQ multiplex PCR. The table has roughly 30,000 clones, approximately 89% seen once. The TCR originated in a female donor at least 60 years old with stage I lung adenocarcinoma. This rearrangement joins TRBV5-5 to TRBJ1-2; a possible D gene is TRBD1 (5 bases). The starting material was peripheral blood, obtained before any cancer treatment. The CDR3 nucleotides read TGTGCCAGCAGCGGGGAGACCGGGGGTGGAGGCTACACCTTC. Translation: CASSGETGGGGYTF.